The T cell receptor (beta chain) under discussion was sequenced for a study of blood T cell repertoires in COVID-19. As for the study in general: Sources were T cells, B-cell-depleted T cells, or PBMCs; the material itself was cDNA or gDNA.

Original methodology: Reference gene primer amplification in the assay estimated nucleated cell counts. Sequencing was performed with immunoSEQ multiplex PCR; in TCRdb, only in-frame clones are kept and a portion is missing. The DNA was the basis for D and trimming; V, J and clone size are from that table. Altogether more than 85,000 clones are present, more than 80% being singletons, with the ten largest covering less than 5%. This CDR3 region has 13 residues. CDR1 SGHTA and CDR2 FQGNSA come from the germline V gene. V lost 5 bases, J lost 2 bases, and 10 bases lay in between. This clonotype was obtained from a human donor in a cohort sampled during active COVID-19. The rearrangement joins TRBV7-2 to TRBJ2-7; D gene ambiguous. The sample taken for sequencing was peripheral blood. The CDR3 reads CASSRSGPYEQYF. CDR3 coding DNA: TGTGCCAGCAGCCGGAGTGGTCCCTACGAGCAGTACTTC.